This entry describes one TCR beta chain. It may be a read error: a sequence one base away is much more abundant. Unique molecular identifiers tagged the TCRbeta library. TCRdb processed the PCR reads anew with MiXCR; each CDR3 protein has one entry. The sample carries about 340,000 distinct CDR3 sequences, under 13% recorded once. The data stem from a study of T-cell reconstitution after alpha-beta-depleted transplantation in children. Germline V gene lookup returns CDR1 SGHTA and CDR2 FQGTGA. This CDR3 comprises 14 residues. The TCR originated in a human donor who donated a stem cell graft to a child with acute lymphoblastic leukemia. The rearrangement links TRBV7-3 to TRBJ1-5; D is possibly TRBD1 (5 bases). The sequenced sample was PBMCs from the stem cell graft donor, obtained from the stem cell graft. CDR3 sequence (DNA): TGTGCCACCAGCAGTGGGGGAGGGAATCAGCCCCAGCATTTT. Its protein product is CATSSGGGNQPQHF.